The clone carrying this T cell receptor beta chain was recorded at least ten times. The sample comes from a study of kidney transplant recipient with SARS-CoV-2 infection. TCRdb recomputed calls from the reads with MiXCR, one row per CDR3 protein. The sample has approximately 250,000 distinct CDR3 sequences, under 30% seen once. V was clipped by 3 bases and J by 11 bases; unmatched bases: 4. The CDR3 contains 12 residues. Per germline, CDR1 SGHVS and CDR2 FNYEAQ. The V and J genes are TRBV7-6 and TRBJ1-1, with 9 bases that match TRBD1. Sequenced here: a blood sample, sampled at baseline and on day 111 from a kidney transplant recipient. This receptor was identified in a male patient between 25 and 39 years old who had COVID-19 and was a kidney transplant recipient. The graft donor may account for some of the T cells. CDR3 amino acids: CASSFLGQGAFF. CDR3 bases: TGTGCCAGCAGCTTCCTAGGACAGGGGGCTTTCTTT.